A single sample gave rise to the 17 T cell receptor beta chains below, sequenced in a study of T cell responses to AZD1222 COVID-19 vaccine. Measured with immunoSEQ multiplex PCR; TCRdb has only the in-frame clones, and not every one. This sample yields fewer than 65,000 clones, of which roughly 90% are seen a single time; roughly 14% belongs to the top ten. The starting material was peripheral blood, obtained 28 days after the second AZD1222 dose. The receptors shown here come from an adult who received the AZD1222 COVID-19 vaccine.

The chain joins TRBV5-1 to TRBJ2-3; 14 bases fit TRBD2. This CDR3 is built from 16 residues. Germline V lookup: CDR1 SGHRS, CDR2 YFSETQ. The ends lost 3 bases at V and 3 bases at J; junction bases unmatched: 3. CDR3 in DNA: TGCGCCAGCAGCTCGGGACTAGCGGGAGTTACAGATACGCAGTATTTT. Its translation is CASSSGLAGVTDTQYF.

V usage is TRBV7-9 and J usage is TRBJ2-3, with TRBD2 identical over 9 bases. CDR1 is SEHNR and CDR2 is FQNEAQ in the germline V gene (reference sequence). The CDR3 spans 18 residues. The junction had 15 bases not matched to a gene; V was cut back by 5 bases and J by 3 bases. CDR3 protein: CASSPGGWRLAVTDTQYF. The CDR3 DNA is TGTGCCAGCAGCCCGGGTGGATGGCGACTAGCGGTAACAGATACGCAGTATTTT. Complete variable domain (other parts from reference TRBV7-9 and TRBJ2-3): DTGVSQNPRHKITKRGQNVTFRCDPISEHNRLYWYRQTLGQGPEFLTYFQNEAQLEKSRLLSDRFSAERPKGSFSTLEIQRTEQGDSAMYLCASSPGGWRLAVTDTQYFGPGTRLTVL.

This sequence joins TRBV19 and TRBJ1-3; TRBD1 matches at 7 bases. Germline assignment: CDR1 LNHDA and CDR2 SQIVND (reference sequence). The CDR3 length is 14 residues. Trimming at V came to 5 bases and at J to 4 bases, leaving 5 bases not matched to a gene. CDR3 bases: TGTGCCAGTAGTTCCCAGGGGGTCGGAAACACCATATATTTT. Amino acid sequence: CASSSQGVGNTIYF.

This clone was recorded only once. The chain recombines TRBV7-8 with TRBJ2-7; 8 bases map to TRBD2. V gave up 3 bases and J gave up 6 bases; unmatched junction bases: 13. Germline CDR1 is SGHVS and CDR2 is FQNEAQ. The CDR3 extends over 16 amino acids. The CDR3 bases are TGTGCCAGCAGCTTTACAGCCAGCGGGAGATCTCCCGAGCAGTACTTC. This sequence encodes CASSFTASGRSPEQYF. The full variable domain, completed using reference TRBV7-8 and TRBJ2-7, is GAGVSQSPRYKVAKRGQDVALRCDPISGHVSLFWYQQALGQGPEFLTYFQNEAQLDKSGLPSDRFFAERPEGSVSTLKIQRTQQEDSAVYLCASSFTASGRSPEQYFGPGTRLTVT.

The chain has TRBV29-1 and TRBJ2-7; TRBD1 is a possible D gene (6 bases). Germline assignment: CDR1 SQVTM and CDR2 ANQGSEA. The V and J ends lost 1 base and 6 bases respectively, with 22 bases between them. CDR3 length: 16 amino acids. CDR3 nucleotides: TGCAGCGTTGAAGTCCGACCGCAACAGGGATCGGGCGAGCAGTACTTC. It is translated as CSVEVRPQQGSGEQYF.

The chain uses TRBV9 and TRBJ2-3, with D uncertain. V lost 0 bases, J lost 2 bases, and 4 bases lay in between. Germline V gene data show CDR1 as SGDLS and CDR2 as YYNGEE. This CDR3 region has 13 residues. CDR3 bases: TGTGCCAGCAGCGTAGGCGTCACAGATACGCAGTATTTT. It codes for CASSVGVTDTQYF.

The chain combines TRBV25-1 with TRBJ2-6; no reliable D call. Trimming removed 4 bases at V and 0 bases at J, with 10 bases between. Germline lookup yields CDR1 MGHDK and CDR2 SYGVNS. This CDR3 is 16 amino acids long. The CDR3: CASSGGYSSGANVLTF. CDR3 DNA sequence: TGTGCCAGCAGTGGGGGATATAGCTCTGGGGCCAACGTCCTGACTTTC.

The chain is built from TRBV3-1 (or the pseudogene TRBV3-2) and TRBJ1-2, with D maybe TRBD1 (6 bases). V gave up 1 base and J gave up 4 bases, with 10 bases separating them. Per the germline V gene, CDR1 is LGHDT and CDR2 is YNNKEL (reference sequence). This CDR3 spans 14 amino acids. CDR3 sequence: CASSQAQGTYGYTF. CDR3 sequence (DNA): TGTGCCAGCAGCCAAGCTCAGGGGACCTATGGCTACACCTTC.

V and J are TRBV4-2 and TRBJ2-7; D not resolved. Per the germline V gene, CDR1 is LGHNA and CDR2 is YNFKEQ. V was pared by 0 bases and J by 6 bases, with 18 bases between. This CDR3 is 16 amino acids long. This CDR3 is CASSQDLVDLPGEQYF. CDR3 nucleotides: TGTGCCAGCAGCCAAGATCTTGTGGACCTCCCGGGCGAGCAGTACTTC.

This clone showed up just once. This chain connects TRBV30 to TRBJ2-1; D gene uncertain. This CDR3 region has 14 residues. CDR1 and CDR2 (germline): GTSNPN, SVGIG (reference sequence). The V gene lost 3 bases and the J gene lost 6 bases, with 15 bases spanning the gap. CDR3 residues: CAWSPSYTINEQFF. CDR3 DNA sequence: TGTGCCTGGAGCCCCTCTTATACAATCAATGAGCAGTTCTTC.

The rearrangement joins TRBV19 to TRBJ2-1; 8 bases map to TRBD2. The J segment lost 4 bases and the V segment lost 5 bases, leaving 4 bases of the junction unmatched. The CDR3 is made up of 14 amino acids. The V gene's germline CDR1 is LNHDA and CDR2 SQIVND (reference sequence). CDR3 residues: CASSLGTRYNEQFF. In DNA form, the CDR3 reads TGTGCCAGTAGTCTCGGGACTAGATACAATGAGCAGTTCTTC. The whole variable domain, remainder taken from reference TRBV19 and TRBJ2-1, is DGGITQSPKYLFRKEGQNVTLSCEQNLNHDAMYWYRQDPGQGLRLIYYSQIVNDFQKGDIAEGYSVSREKKESFPLTVTSAQKNPTAFYLCASSLGTRYNEQFFGPGTRLTVL.

The chain employs TRBV7-2 and TRBJ1-5; D not certain. The V and J ends lost 3 bases and 5 bases respectively, with 5 bases between them. The CDR3 spans 12 residues. Germline CDR1 and CDR2: SGHTA and FQGNSA. CDR3 DNA sequence: TGTGCCAGCAGCTTCGAGGATCAGCCCCAGCATTTT. Its protein product is CASSFEDQPQHF. Drawing the rest from reference TRBV7-2 and TRBJ1-5, the complete variable domain is GAGVSQSPSNKVTEKGKDVELRCDPISGHTALYWYRQSLGQGLEFLIYFQGNSAPDKSGLPSDRFSAERTGGSVSTLTIQRTQQEDSAVYLCASSFEDQPQHFGDGTRLSIL.

This clone was seen once. The chain joins TRBV2 to TRBJ2-5; maybe TRBD2 (5 bases). Germline CDR1 SNHLY, CDR2 FYNNEI. CDR3 length equals 12 residues. V was clipped by 10 bases and J by 5 bases, with 14 bases between them. The CDR3: CAIQPRRETQYF. The DNA for the CDR3 is TGTGCCATCCAACCCCGGAGGGAGACCCAGTACTTC. The full variable domain, in which reference TRBV2 and TRBJ2-5 provide the parts outside the CDR3, is EPEVTQTPSHQVTQMGQEVILRCVPISNHLYFYWYRQILGQKVEFLVSFYNNEISEKSEIFDDQFSVERPDGSNFTLKIRSTKLEDSAMYFCAIQPRRETQYFGPGTRLLVL.

CDR3 sequence: CASSSTDAAGELFF. The CDR3 nucleotides read TGTGCCAGCAGCTCCACCGATGCTGCCGGGGAGCTGTTTTTT. The V call is TRBV7-3, the J call TRBJ2-2; D is uncertain. The CDR3 consists of 14 residues. The V end lost 4 bases, the J end lost 6 bases, and 12 bases lay between the germline ends. The germline V gene encodes CDR1 SGHTA and CDR2 FQGTGA.

This chain joins TRBV7-9 and TRBJ1-2; D may be TRBD1 (5 bases). Trimming pared 1 base from V and 4 bases from J, leaving 16 bases between. CDR1 and CDR2 from the germline V gene are SEHNR and FQNEAQ (reference sequence). This CDR3 contains 16 residues. DNA for the CDR3: TGTGCCAGCAGCTTAGGGGTAACCAGGGACTCCTATGGCTACACCTTC. It translates to CASSLGVTRDSYGYTF.

This sequence joins TRBV19 and TRBJ2-1; D may correspond to TRBD1 or TRBD2 (5 bases each). The length of the CDR3 is 15 residues. Trimming removed 11 bases from V and 8 bases from J, with 25 bases in between. The germline gives CDR1 LNHDA, CDR2 SQIVND (reference sequence). The CDR3 bases are TGTGCCTCTACCCAAGAGGGGATGGGTCAGGATGAGCAGTTCTTC. Protein product: CASTQEGMGQDEQFF.

V and J are TRBV6-5 and TRBJ2-5, with 10 bases fitting TRBD2. Trimming removed 7 bases from V and 1 base from J; junction bases left unmatched: 3. CDR1 MNHEY and CDR2 SVGAGI come from the germline V gene. The CDR3 is made up of 14 amino acids. The CDR3 loop is CASIRLAGQETQYF. The CDR3 DNA reads as TGTGCCAGCATACGACTAGCGGGCCAAGAGACCCAGTACTTC.